This entry is about one T cell receptor (beta chain). This sample also contains other DNA sequences that code for the same CDR3. This specimen comes from a study of technical replicates of blood from four donors. The germline V gene encodes CDR1 MGHRA and CDR2 YSYEKL. The V and J ends lost 2 bases and 4 bases respectively, with 11 bases between them. The CDR3 runs 14 residues. The table came from immunoSEQ multiplex PCR; TCRdb's copy has only in-frame clones and leaves some out. The repertoire holds roughly 82,000 clones, with over 95% as singletons. The chain has TRBV4-1 and TRBJ1-2; D is unclear. The clonotype was recovered from a human donor in good health. The sequenced sample consisted of T cells isolated from PBMCs. CDR3 sequence: CASSQTGSSYGYTF. In DNA form, the CDR3 reads TGCGCCAGCAGCCAAACCGGGTCCTCCTATGGCTACACCTTC.